The clone carrying this TCR beta chain was picked up a small number of times. TCRdb processed the reads anew with MiXCR; each CDR3 protein has one entry. The sample lists 250,000 or so distinct CDR3 sequences, about 18% occurring once. CDR3 length equals 13 residues. Germline loops: CDR1 MNHNS, CDR2 SASEGT. Trimming left V 1 base short and J 4 bases short, with 7 bases between. This sample stems from a study of T cell repertoires in cytomegalovirus infection. Sequencing was done on a sample of CD8+ T cells from PBMCs. This sequence joins TRBV6-1 and TRBJ1-1; D remains ambiguous. The sequence came from a human donor in good health (CMV status not recorded). Some clones in this sample may be carry-over from other donors' samples. In nucleotides, the CDR3 is TGTGCCAGCAGTGAAGACAGCCGCACTGAAGCTTTCTTT. Its translation is CASSEDSRTEAFF.